Below, 16 T cell receptor beta chains from the same sample are listed, as sequenced in a study of response to subunit inactivated influenza vaccine. TCRdb re-derived calls from the RT-PCR reads in MiXCR, one entry per CDR3 protein. The data show some 850,000 distinct CDR3 sequences, with about 18% seen just once and roughly 10% held by the top ten. This material consisted of PBMCs from blood, taken 4 to 6 days after vaccination. Receptors were obtained from a man aged 45 to 65 who received an inactivated influenza vaccine.

As to this clonotype: At one boundary the junction diverges from the germline segment, which might be a read error. V usage is TRBV20-1 and J usage is TRBJ2-1; TRBD2 matches at 12 bases. The length of the CDR3 is 14 residues. CDR1 and CDR2 (germline): DFQATT, SNEGSKA (reference sequence). Here the CDR3 DNA reads TGCAGTGCGAGAGGACTAGCGGGGAATAGTGAGCAGTTCTTC. The encoded protein is CSARGLAGNSEQFF.

V usage is TRBV24-1 and J usage is TRBJ2-5; 8 nucleotides match TRBD1. Germline trimming cut 5 bases from V and 5 bases from J; bases unmatched to any gene: 9. The germline V gene has CDR1 KGHDR and CDR2 SFDVKD. The CDR3 consists of 15 residues. CDR3 in DNA: TGTGCCACCAGTGGGGCAGGGGGCACAAAGGAGACCCAGTACTTC. Its translation is CATSGAGGTKETQYF.

The rearrangement joins TRBV4-1 to TRBJ2-7; D gene uncertain. This CDR3 region has 21 residues. V lost 2 bases, J lost 0 bases, and 29 bases lay in between. From germline, CDR1 is MGHRA and CDR2 YSYEKL. The CDR3 DNA follows: TGCGCCAGCAGCCAATACCCTACCCAACGAAGAGGCGAGCGAAACTCCTACGAGCAGTACTTC. Encoded protein: CASSQYPTQRRGERNSYEQYF.

This clonotype was counted between two and nine times. The rearrangement joins TRBV27 to TRBJ1-1; D gene ambiguous. The germline CDR1 and CDR2 sequences are MNHEY and SMNVEV (reference sequence). There are 15 residues in the CDR3. V was trimmed by 5 bases and J by 1 base, leaving 14 bases between them. Written as DNA, the CDR3 is TGTGCCAGCAGTCCTCAACGGACGGCGAACACTGAAGCTTTCTTT. Its translation is CASSPQRTANTEAFF.

This clonotype has a handful of counts. The gene calls are TRBV12-3 or TRBV12-4 and TRBJ1-1; TRBD1 agrees at 7 bases. J lost 1 base, V lost 5 bases, and 10 bases had no gene match. The CDR3 has 16 amino acids. CDR3 sequence: CASSLDRRGWNTEAFF. DNA of the CDR3: TGTGCCAGCAGTCTGGACAGGCGGGGCTGGAACACTGAAGCTTTCTTT.

The rearrangement uses TRBV5-1 and TRBJ2-7; TRBD2 is a possible D gene (6 bases). This CDR3 has 14 residues. Trimming removed 4 bases at V and 2 bases at J, with 13 bases between. CDR1 is SGHRS and CDR2 is YFSETQ in the germline V gene. The CDR3 here is CASSGSGGTYEQYF. CDR3 DNA sequence: TGCGCCAGCAGCGGTAGCGGAGGCACCTACGAGCAGTACTTC.

The genes are TRBV12-3 or TRBV12-4 and TRBJ2-7; 10 nucleotides agree with TRBD2. The V and J ends lost 5 bases and 4 bases, in that order; junction bases with no gene match: 8. There are 15 residues in the CDR3. CDR3 amino acids: CASSQGSGGYYEQYF. The CDR3 bases are TGTGCCAGCAGTCAAGGTAGCGGGGGGTATTACGAGCAGTACTTC.

This clonotype was detected a few times. The gene calls are TRBV5-5 and TRBJ2-6, with no clear D. The V and J ends lost 0 bases and 1 base respectively, with 5 bases between them. Looked up from germline, CDR1 is SGHKS and CDR2 is YYEKEE (reference sequence). The CDR3 loop spans 15 amino acids. This CDR3 is CASSLVVSGANVLTF. DNA for the CDR3: TGTGCCAGCAGCTTGGTGGTATCTGGGGCCAACGTCCTGACTTTC.

J is TRBJ2-7 and V is TRBV25-1, with D tentatively TRBD2 (6 bases). The germline CDR1 and CDR2 sequences are MGHDK and SYGVNS. The CDR3 runs to 14 residues. V lost 10 bases to trimming and J lost 3 bases, with 19 bases between them. The CDR3 DNA sequence: TGTGCCACAGAGAGGAGTGGACTAAACTACGAGCAGTACTTC. Amino acid sequence: CATERSGLNYEQYF.

This clonotype was detected a few times. The chain joins TRBV10-1 to TRBJ1-1; TRBD1 is a possible D gene (5 bases). Trimming left V 5 bases short and J 1 base short, with 11 bases between. CDR1 and CDR2 (germline): WNHNN, SYGVQD (reference sequence). There are 14 residues in the CDR3. The CDR3 DNA is TGCGCCAGCAGTAAGGGACGGCAGAACACTGAAGCTTTCTTT. Its protein is CASSKGRQNTEAFF.

This clonotype appeared a few times. The chain employs TRBV6-2 or TRBV6-3 and TRBJ2-3; 8 positions agree with TRBD1. This CDR3 has 20 amino acids. Trimming cost V 6 bases and J 2 bases; bases outside gene matches: 22. From germline, CDR1 is MNHEY and CDR2 SVGEGT. The chain's CDR3 is CASSPSLGRTGQGSTDTQYF. CDR3 in DNA: TGTGCCAGCAGCCCTAGTCTTGGTCGAACAGGACAGGGATCCACAGATACGCAGTATTTT.

There are a few counts of this clonotype. This chain joins TRBV4-2 and TRBJ2-7; no clear D. Trimming stripped 1 base from V and 2 bases from J, with 15 bases between. The CDR3 length is 16 residues. CDR1 and CDR2 (germline): LGHNA, YNFKEQ. DNA of the CDR3: TGTGCCAGCAGCCAAGGAGGTATTACTTCGACCTACGAGCAGTACTTC. Translating it yields CASSQGGITSTYEQYF.

The chain combines TRBV28 with TRBJ2-1; TRBD2 matches at 12 bases. From germline, CDR1 is MDHEN and CDR2 SYDVKM. Trimming removed 1 base from V and 10 bases from J; junction bases left unmatched: 11. The CDR3 has 17 amino acids. In DNA form, the CDR3 reads TGTGCCAGCAGTTTATCCCCGGGACTAGCGGGCCCCCCAGAGCAGTTCTTC. Encoded protein: CASSLSPGLAGPPEQFF.

Only a few counts were recorded for this clonotype. This chain connects TRBV7-9 to TRBJ2-7; D gene ambiguous. The V end lost 8 bases, the J end lost 2 bases, and 7 bases lay between the germline ends. This CDR3 spans 11 amino acids. CDR1 and CDR2 from the germline V gene are SEHNR and FQNEAQ (reference sequence). The CDR3 DNA reads as TGTGCCAGCCAAGGGACCTACGAGCAGTACTTC. Translating gives CASQGTYEQYF.

This clonotype has more than one count but fewer than ten. The rearrangement joins TRBV9 to TRBJ2-1; a possible D gene is TRBD2 (5 bases). The V and J ends lost 0 bases and 0 bases respectively, with 10 bases between them. Per germline, CDR1 SGDLS and CDR2 YYNGEE. CDR3 length: 16 amino acids. The CDR3 is CASSVGAESSYNEQFF. The CDR3 coding sequence is TGTGCCAGCAGCGTAGGAGCGGAAAGCTCCTACAATGAGCAGTTCTTC.

Ten or more counts support this clonotype. V usage is TRBV7-2 and J usage is TRBJ1-2; D is uncertain. V shed 6 bases and J shed 0 bases, with 11 bases lying between them. CDR1 and CDR2 from the germline V gene are SGHTA and FQGNSA. CDR3 length: 14 amino acids. CDR3 residues: CASRGGVANYGYTF. Written as DNA, the CDR3 is TGTGCCAGCAGGGGTGGGGTGGCTAACTATGGCTACACCTTC.